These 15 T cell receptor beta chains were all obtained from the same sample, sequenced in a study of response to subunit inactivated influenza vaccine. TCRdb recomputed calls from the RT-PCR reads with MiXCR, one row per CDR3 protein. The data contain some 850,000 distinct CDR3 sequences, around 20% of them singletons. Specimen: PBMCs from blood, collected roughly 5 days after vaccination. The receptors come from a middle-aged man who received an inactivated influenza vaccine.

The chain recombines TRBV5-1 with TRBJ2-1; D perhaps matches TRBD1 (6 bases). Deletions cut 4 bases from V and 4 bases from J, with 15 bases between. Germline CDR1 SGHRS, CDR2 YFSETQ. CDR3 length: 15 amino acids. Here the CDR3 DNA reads TGCGCCAGCAGCCAGGATGGGACATATTACAATGAGCAGTTCTTC. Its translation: CASSQDGTYYNEQFF.

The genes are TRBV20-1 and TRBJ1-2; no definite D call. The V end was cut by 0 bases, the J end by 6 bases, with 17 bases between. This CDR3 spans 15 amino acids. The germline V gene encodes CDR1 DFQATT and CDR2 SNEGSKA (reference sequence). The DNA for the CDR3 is TGCAGTGCTAGAGAACAAGGAAGGAGGTGGGATGGCTACACCTTC. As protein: CSAREQGRRWDGYTF.

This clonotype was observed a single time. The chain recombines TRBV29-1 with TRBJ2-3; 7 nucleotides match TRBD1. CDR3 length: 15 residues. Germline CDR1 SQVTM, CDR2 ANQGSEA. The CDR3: CGFWGQPEPGDTQYF. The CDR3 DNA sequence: TGCGGCTTTTGGGGACAGCCAGAGCCCGGGGATACGCAGTATTTT.

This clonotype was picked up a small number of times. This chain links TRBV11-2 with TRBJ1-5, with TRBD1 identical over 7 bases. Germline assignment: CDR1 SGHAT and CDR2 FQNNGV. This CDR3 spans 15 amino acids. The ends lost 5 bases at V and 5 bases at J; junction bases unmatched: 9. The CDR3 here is CASSLVQGSDQPQHF. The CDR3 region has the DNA TGTGCCAGCAGCCTTGTACAGGGGTCGGATCAGCCCCAGCATTTT.

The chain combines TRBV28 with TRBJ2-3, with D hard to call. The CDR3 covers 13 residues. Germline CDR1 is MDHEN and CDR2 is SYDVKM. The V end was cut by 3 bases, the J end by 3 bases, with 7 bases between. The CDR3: CASSLPRTDTQYF. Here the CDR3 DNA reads TGTGCCAGCAGTTTGCCCAGAACAGATACGCAGTATTTT.

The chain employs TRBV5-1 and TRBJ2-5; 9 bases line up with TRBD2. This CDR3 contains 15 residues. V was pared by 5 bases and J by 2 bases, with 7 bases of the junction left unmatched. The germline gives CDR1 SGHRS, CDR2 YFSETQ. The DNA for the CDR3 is TGCGCCAGCAGGGGGAACAGCGGGAGGCAAGAGACCCAGTACTTC. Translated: CASRGNSGRQETQYF.

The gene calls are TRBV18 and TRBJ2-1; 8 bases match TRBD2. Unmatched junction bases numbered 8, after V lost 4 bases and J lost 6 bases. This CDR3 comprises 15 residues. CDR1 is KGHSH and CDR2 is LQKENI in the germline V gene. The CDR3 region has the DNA TGTGCCAGCTCACACGACGGGACTAGAGGCAATGAGCAGTTCTTC. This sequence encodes CASSHDGTRGNEQFF.

The chain's CDR3 is CASTGLAAPYNEQFF. In nucleotides, the CDR3 is TGTGCCAGCACGGGACTAGCGGCACCCTACAATGAGCAGTTCTTC. The chain combines TRBV2 with TRBJ2-1; TRBD2 matches 11 bases. The V gene's germline CDR1 is SNHLY and CDR2 FYNNEI. The CDR3 has 15 amino acids. V was pared by 7 bases and J by 2 bases, with 4 bases of the junction left unmatched. The whole variable domain, filled in from reference TRBV2 and TRBJ2-1, reads EPEVTQTPSHQVTQMGQEVILRCVPISNHLYFYWYRQILGQKVEFLVSFYNNEISEKSEIFDDQFSVERPDGSNFTLKIRSTKLEDSAMYFCASTGLAAPYNEQFFGPGTRLTVL.

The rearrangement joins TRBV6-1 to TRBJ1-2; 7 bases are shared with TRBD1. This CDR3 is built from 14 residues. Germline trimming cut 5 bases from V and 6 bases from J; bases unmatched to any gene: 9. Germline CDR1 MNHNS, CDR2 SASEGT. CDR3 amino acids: CASSPYSTGHGYTF. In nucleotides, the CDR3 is TGTGCCAGCAGTCCTTACTCGACAGGGCATGGCTACACCTTC.

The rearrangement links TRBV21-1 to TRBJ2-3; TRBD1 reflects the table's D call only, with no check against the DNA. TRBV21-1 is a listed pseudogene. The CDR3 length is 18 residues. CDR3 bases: TGTGCCAGCAGCAAAAGCCGTCGTGAAGCACCCCTTACAGATACGCAGTATTTT. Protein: CASSKSRREAPLTDTQYF.

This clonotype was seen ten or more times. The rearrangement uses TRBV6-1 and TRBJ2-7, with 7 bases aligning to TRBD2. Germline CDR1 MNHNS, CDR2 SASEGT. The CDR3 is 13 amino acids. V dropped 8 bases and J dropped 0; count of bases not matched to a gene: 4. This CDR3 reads CASEGGSSYEQYF. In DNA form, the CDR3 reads TGTGCCAGCGAAGGCGGGAGCTCCTACGAGCAGTACTTC.

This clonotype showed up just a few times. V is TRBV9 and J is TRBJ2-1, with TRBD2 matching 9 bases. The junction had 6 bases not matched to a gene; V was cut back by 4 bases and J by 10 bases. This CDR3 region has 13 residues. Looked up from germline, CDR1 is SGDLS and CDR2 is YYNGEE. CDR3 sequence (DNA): TGTGCCAGCAGCTTAGCGGGAGCCCGCGAGCAGTTCTTC. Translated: CASSLAGAREQFF.

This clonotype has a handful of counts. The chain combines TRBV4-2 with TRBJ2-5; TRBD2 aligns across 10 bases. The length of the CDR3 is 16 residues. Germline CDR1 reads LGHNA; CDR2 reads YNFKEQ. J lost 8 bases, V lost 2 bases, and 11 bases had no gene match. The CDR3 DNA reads TGTGCCAGCAGCCAACTGGGGACTAGCGCCTCGGATACCCAGTACTTC. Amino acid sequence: CASSQLGTSASDTQYF.

The CDR3: CASSSPVAGGRIREQFF. The CDR3 coding sequence is TGCGCCAGCAGCTCCCCCGTAGCGGGGGGGCGAATCCGGGAGCAGTTCTTC. V and J are TRBV5-1 and TRBJ2-1, with TRBD2 identical over 11 bases. This CDR3 is 17 amino acids long. After removal of 3 bases from V and 10 bases from J, the junction contained 15 bases not matched to a gene. The germline V gene has CDR1 SGHRS and CDR2 YFSETQ.

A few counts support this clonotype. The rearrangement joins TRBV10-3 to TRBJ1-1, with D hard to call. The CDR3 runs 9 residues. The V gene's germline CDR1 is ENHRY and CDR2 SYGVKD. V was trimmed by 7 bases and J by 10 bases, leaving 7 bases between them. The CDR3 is CAITTGAFF. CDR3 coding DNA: TGTGCCATCACCACCGGAGCTTTCTTT.